These T cell receptor beta chains were read from a single sample in a study of Tregs in tolerant kidney transplant recipients. The protocol was immunoSEQ multiplex PCR, while the TCRdb copy is restricted to in-frame clones and leaves out a portion. The sample shows about 69,000 clones, around 90% of them seen only once. The sequencing used CD4+ T cells from blood, collected before the transplant. All receptors come from a human donor who received a combined kidney and bone marrow transplant. Each CDR3 is given without its conserved first and last residue.

TRBJ2-3 | TRBV5-1 | 12 | ASSLYEGTDTQY
TRBJ2-1 | TRBV14 | 13 | ASSLIAGGLDEQF
TRBJ2-4 | TRBV7-9 | 13 | ASSLGQGLKNIQY
TRBJ1-3 | TRBV15 | 12 | ATSRGSSGNTIY
TRBJ2-1 | TRBV18 | 12 | ASSRTDANNEQF
TRBJ2-1 | TRBV9 | 14 | ASSARLAGGYNEQF
TRBJ2-7 | TRBV28 | 12 | ASSIDRGPYEQY
TRBJ2-5 | TRBV7-9 | 10 | ASSSSLGTQY
TRBJ2-1 | TRBV4-1 | 14 | ASSQDRAKAGNEQF
TRBJ1-1 | TRBV10-2 | 12 | ASSETGSGTEAF
TRBJ2-7 | TRBV4-3 | 16 | ASSQGVPGQGFSYEQY
TRBJ2-7 | TRBV28 | 13 | ASSLRGRVWNEQY
TRBJ2-2 | TRBV9 | 13 | ASSFYDRGAGELF
TRBJ2-7 | TRBV7-3 | 11 | ASSPGTGGEQY
TRBJ2-1 | TRBV7-7 | 14 | ASSSGLAGGLDEQF
TRBJ1-5 | TRBV28 | 15 | ASTPRDRSYSNQPQH
TRBJ2-1 | TRBV19 | 14 | ASSIPSGRVVDEQF
TRBJ1-2 | TRBV27 | 13 | ASSPRGLLGYGYT
TRBJ2-3 | TRBV5-1 | 11 | ASSQGGSDTQY
TRBJ2-1 | TRBV5-3 | 13 | ARSFDRVIANEQF
TRBJ1-4 | TRBV5-1 | 13 | ASSLGNRAIEKLF
TRBJ1-2 | TRBV18 | 14 | ASSPAGTGNNYGYT
TRBJ1-2 | TRBV5-6 | 12 | ASSPPGQDYGYT
TRBJ1-1 | TRBV2 | 16 | ASRLLTGGELDPTEAF
TRBJ2-3 | TRBV27 | 14 | ASSLGTSGSADTQY
TRBJ1-2 | TRBV19 | 12 | ASNRVGGDYGYT
TRBJ1-1 | TRBV18 | 14 | ASSPSQQGVGTEAF
TRBJ2-5 | TRBV7-2 | 12 | ASSPLGGGETQY
TRBJ1-2 | TRBV30 | 13 | AWSTSQTGNKGYT
TRBJ2-5 | TRBV13 | 14 | ASSSRTSGRGETQY
TRBJ2-5 | TRBV5-1 | 14 | ASSVQPAGAQETQY
TRBJ2-5 | TRBV7-9 | 14 | ASSPEGVGGLETQY
TRBJ2-7 | TRBV7-2 | 13 | ASSPRGTGSYEQY
TRBJ2-7 | TRBV5-1 | 12 | ASSRDSLSYEQY
TRBJ1-2 | TRBV28 | 14 | ASIPGAGDWVREYT
TRBJ1-1 | TRBV29-1 | 11 | SVEGQLNTEAF
TRBJ2-3 | TRBV5-6 | 10 | ASSSTTVRKY
TRBJ2-5 | TRBV11-3 | 13 | ASASTGKRGETQY
TRBJ2-3 | TRBV7-6 | 14 | ASAHRGTGVTDTQY
TRBJ2-1 | TRBV18 | 11 | ASSLGDYNEQF
TRBJ1-1 | TRBV7-9 | 12 | ASSLAVGGTEAF
TRBJ2-5 | TRBV6-5 | 11 | ASSRQPQETQY
TRBJ1-1 | TRBV4-2 | 13 | ASSQGGTGGTEAF
TRBJ2-1 | TRBV11-2 | 12 | ASSLDGQYNEQF
TRBJ1-2 | TRBV18 | 12 | ASSVSTGGYGYT
TRBJ2-7 | TRBV7-2 | 13 | ASSLEGLATYEQY
TRBJ2-1 | TRBV7-9 | 10 | ASSSQTGEQF
TRBJ2-1 | TRBV28 | 11 | ASSPGGRTERF
TRBJ2-7 | TRBV28 | 11 | ASRPAATYEQY
TRBJ2-1 | TRBV25-1 | 13 | ASSEISSGKNEQF
TRBJ2-7 | TRBV7-9 | 13 | ASSFVTGVIHEQY
TRBJ2-5 | TRBV6-6 | 13 | ASSYKVGGSETQY
TRBJ1-1 | TRBV5-1 | 12 | ASSFSDSPAAAF
TRBJ2-7 | TRBV19 | 12 | ASSIAVLAYEQY
TRBJ2-1 | TRBV7-9 | 13 | ASSARQGALNEQF
TRBJ2-7 | TRBV11-2 | 13 | ASIKDAGAPYEQY
TRBJ1-1 | TRBV5-1 | 15 | ASNLGRGLMGNTEAF
TRBJ2-6 | TRBV4-3 | 14 | ASSRWSSSGANVLT
TRBJ2-3 | TRBV6-1 | 10 | ASHRGTDTQY
TRBJ2-4 | TRBV28 | 13 | ASSPSDSYKNIQY